This TCR beta chain derives from a study of blood T cell repertoires in COVID-19. Study at large: Sources were T cells, B-cell-depleted T cells, or PBMCs; the material itself was cDNA or gDNA.

A few counts support this clone. V was trimmed by 2 bases and J by 4 bases, leaving 14 bases between them. CDR3 size: 16 residues. Germline loops: CDR1 KGHDR, CDR2 SFDVKD. Those enrolled, adults aged roughly 18 to 89 years, came from some 25 US areas. Membership in each cohort depended on participant-reported clinical history. Authors' methods: Amplifying reference gene primers gave estimates of nucleated cell counts. Clones were read by immunoSEQ multiplex PCR, and TCRdb kept only the in-frame ones, dropping some. That table supplies the V and J calls and clone size; D and trimming were determined from the DNA. The table lists some 210,000 clones, roughly four fifths of them singletons.

The material sequenced was PBMCs or T cells enriched from blood (not recorded which). This receptor was taken from a man in his forties who had recovered from COVID-19. This chain uses TRBV24-1 with TRBJ1-5; D is perhaps TRBD1 (6 bases). The chain's CDR3 is CATSDSGRGGNQPQHF. CDR3 nucleotides: TGTGCCACCAGTGATTCCGGGAGGGGGGGGAATCAGCCCCAGCATTTT.